Listed here are 21 T cell receptor beta chains from one sample, sequenced in a study of shared clonotypes between healthy human individuals. Clones were read by immunoSEQ multiplex PCR, and TCRdb kept only the in-frame ones, dropping some. The sample includes about 530,000 clones, roughly 79% of them seen just once. Sequencing was performed on PBMCs. The receptor set was obtained from a woman between 40 and 55 years old in good health. Some clones in this sample may be carry-over from other donors' samples.

Turning to this clone: Other DNA sequences in this sample translate to the same CDR3. The chain is built from TRBV7-3 and TRBJ2-2; perhaps TRBD2 as D (6 bases). Looked up from germline, CDR1 is SGHTA and CDR2 is FQGTGA. This CDR3 comprises 14 residues. The V and J ends lost 5 bases and 1 base respectively, with 8 bases between them. CDR3 coding DNA: TGTGCCAGCAGCCTGGGACTGAACACCGGGGAGCTGTTTTTT. Its translation: CASSLGLNTGELFF.

The chain couples TRBV21-1 to TRBJ1-1. TRBV21-1 is noted as a pseudogene. The CDR3 runs 12 residues. CDR3 nucleotides: TGTGCCAGCAGCAAAGGGGGGACTGAAGCTTTCTTT. Amino acids: CASSKGGTEAFF.

The chain joins TRBV4-1 to TRBJ1-4; maybe TRBD1 (5 bases). CDR3 length: 17 residues. Germline lookup yields CDR1 MGHRA and CDR2 YSYEKL. Trimming took off 4 bases at V and 6 bases at J, with 21 bases between the two ends. The CDR3 is CASSPLYFRDPHEKLFF. CDR3 bases: TGCGCCAGCAGCCCCCTATACTTCCGGGACCCCCATGAAAAACTGTTTTTT.

This clone turned up a few times. The identical CDR3 is also encoded by other nucleotide sequences in the sample. CDR3 sequence reads: CASSIASYNEQFF. CDR3 in DNA: TGTGCCAGTAGTATAGCTAGCTACAATGAGCAGTTCTTC. The gene calls are TRBV19 and TRBJ2-1; D gene uncertain. V was shortened by 1 base and J by 3 bases, with 4 bases between the two germline ends. Germline V CDR1 and CDR2: LNHDA, SQIVND (reference sequence). The CDR3 length is 13 residues.

The chain joins TRBV5-1 to TRBJ2-7; TRBD1 aligns across 10 bases. From germline, CDR1 is SGHRS and CDR2 YFSETQ. The CDR3 is made up of 16 amino acids. V shed 6 bases, J shed 1 base, and the junction held 10 bases outside the gene matches. CDR3 bases: TGCGCCAGCAAACTTGGAGGGGGACAGGGGTCCTACGAGCAGTACTTC. Its translation: CASKLGGGQGSYEQYF.

To note about this clone: The same CDR3 can be traced to other DNA sequences in this sample. J is TRBJ2-1 and V is TRBV7-3; 7 nucleotides line up with TRBD2. Germline V gene data show CDR1 as SGHTA and CDR2 as FQGTGA. J lost 7 bases, V lost 2 bases, and 5 bases had no gene match. CDR3 length: 14 residues. CDR3 protein: CASSLAGVANEQFF. The CDR3 bases are TGTGCCAGCAGCTTAGCGGGAGTGGCAAATGAGCAGTTCTTC.

The rearrangement links TRBV5-4 to TRBJ2-1; TRBD2 matches 11 bases. From germline, CDR1 is SGHNT and CDR2 YYREEE (reference sequence). CDR3 size: 15 residues. The V segment lost 0 bases and the J segment 7 bases; nucleotides outside the gene matches: 3. CDR3 loop: CASSLGASGRNEQFF. Written as DNA, the CDR3 is TGTGCCAGCAGCTTGGGGGCTAGCGGGAGGAATGAGCAGTTCTTC.

This clone was seen a handful of times. The chain is built from TRBV10-2 and TRBJ2-1; 12 nucleotides agree with TRBD2. The CDR3 is 15 residues long. Germline V gene lookup returns CDR1 WSHSY and CDR2 SAAADI. Trimming removed 5 bases from V and 4 bases from J; junction bases left unmatched: 3. As DNA, the CDR3 is TGCGCCAGCAGTCCTAGCGGGGGGGGATACAATGAGCAGTTCTTC. Translation: CASSPSGGGYNEQFF.

This clone showed up just a few times. The V gene is TRBV2, the J gene TRBJ1-4; tentatively, D is TRBD1 (5 bases). The CDR3 is 15 amino acids. Per the germline V gene, CDR1 is SNHLY and CDR2 is FYNNEI. V lost 5 bases and J 3 bases, leaving 13 bases between the germline ends. CDR3 nucleotides: TGTGCCAGCAGTCTCTCCAGGGTCCCTAATGAAAAACTGTTTTTT. This encodes CASSLSRVPNEKLFF.

The V gene is TRBV10-3, the J gene TRBJ1-1; the D gene is possibly TRBD1 (6 bases). This CDR3 region has 15 residues. Looked up from germline, CDR1 is ENHRY and CDR2 is SYGVKD. The ends were cut back, 0 bases at V and 4 bases at J, with 12 bases in the middle. CDR3 sequence: CAISESIGGRTEAFF. CDR3 nucleotide sequence: TGTGCCATCAGTGAGTCGATTGGGGGGCGCACTGAAGCTTTCTTT.

The CDR3 sequence is CASSQERYEQYF. In nucleotides, the CDR3 is TGTGCCAGCAGCCAGGAAAGGTACGAGCAGTACTTC. The rearrangement uses TRBV7-9 and TRBJ2-5, with D unclear. The J call may be incorrect, as the DNA end agrees better with TRBJ2-7. This CDR3 comprises 12 residues. Germline CDR1 and CDR2: SEHNR and FQNEAQ (reference sequence).

The chain has TRBV7-2 and TRBJ2-7; either TRBD1 or TRBD2 may fit D (5 bases each). Germline CDR1 reads SGHTA; CDR2 reads FQGNSA. V lost 4 bases to trimming and J lost 3 bases, with 10 bases between them. CDR3 length: 13 residues. CDR3 loop: CASSYRDVYEQYF. The CDR3 nucleotides read TGTGCCAGCAGCTACCGGGACGTCTACGAGCAGTACTTC.

The chain recombines TRBV6-5 with TRBJ2-1, with 13 bases matching TRBD2. J lost 6 bases, V lost 6 bases, and 5 bases had no gene match. The CDR3 has 15 amino acids. From germline, CDR1 is MNHEY and CDR2 SVGAGI. CDR3: CASRKLAGGRNEQFF. The DNA for the CDR3 is TGTGCCAGCAGAAAACTAGCGGGAGGGCGCAATGAGCAGTTCTTC.

The rearrangement joins TRBV7-5 to TRBJ1-2. TRBV7-5 is assigned pseudogene status. The CDR3 has 17 residues. The CDR3 DNA is TGTGTCAGAAGCCACGCCCCATCAATGACCTGTAACTATGGCTACACCTTC. It encodes CVRSHAPSMTCNYGYTF.

The chain recombines TRBV5-1 with TRBJ2-6; D is possibly TRBD2 (5 bases). Germline loops: CDR1 SGHRS, CDR2 YFSETQ. The V gene lost 0 bases and the J gene lost 1 base, with 8 bases spanning the gap. The CDR3 extends over 16 amino acids. The CDR3: CASSLEAGSGANVLTF. CDR3 in DNA: TGCGCCAGCAGCTTGGAGGCGGGTTCTGGGGCCAACGTCCTGACTTTC.

The genes are TRBV5-4 and TRBJ2-1; 11 positions agree with TRBD2. Germline values: CDR1 SGHNT, CDR2 YYREEE (reference sequence). This CDR3 region has 16 residues. J lost 3 bases, V lost 1 base, and 3 bases had no gene match. In nucleotides, the CDR3 is TGTGCCAGCAGCTTGCACGGGACTAGCGGCTACAATGAGCAGTTCTTC. Translated: CASSLHGTSGYNEQFF. The variable domain in full, completed from reference TRBV5-4 and TRBJ2-1, reads ETGVTQSPTHLIKTRGQQVTLRCSSQSGHNTVSWYQQALGQGPQFIFQYYREEENGRGNFPPRFSGLQFPNYSSELNVNALELDDSALYLCASSLHGTSGYNEQFFGPGTRLTVL.

Details on this clone: Other DNA sequences in the sample encode the same CDR3. CDR3 residues: CASSVVGGNNEQFF. The CDR3 DNA is TGTGCCAGCAGCGTAGTTGGGGGGAACAATGAGCAGTTCTTC. The chain employs TRBV9 and TRBJ2-1; the D gene is possibly TRBD2 (6 bases). The V gene lost 0 bases and the J gene lost 5 bases, with 9 bases spanning the gap. Germline assignment: CDR1 SGDLS and CDR2 YYNGEE. CDR3 length: 14 amino acids.

The rearrangement links TRBV14 to TRBJ1-2; no definite D call. V shed 4 bases and J shed 6 bases, with 9 bases lying between them. Germline CDR1 reads SGHDN; CDR2 reads FVKESK. The CDR3 contains 12 residues. The CDR3 bases are TGTGCCAGCAGCCCCTCACGACATGGCTACACCTTC. It yields the protein CASSPSRHGYTF.

The rearrangement uses TRBV4-3 and TRBJ2-7; TRBD2 matches at 9 bases. The ends lost 4 bases at V and 4 bases at J; junction bases unmatched: 14. Germline CDR1 reads LGHNA; CDR2 reads YSLEER. The CDR3 covers 17 residues. The CDR3 region is CASSRNRPGLAPYEQYF. In nucleotides, the CDR3 is TGCGCCAGCAGCCGCAACCGCCCGGGACTAGCTCCATACGAGCAGTACTTC.

The V gene is TRBV4-3, the J gene TRBJ2-4, with 7 bases fitting TRBD2. V lost 0 bases to trimming and J lost 6 bases; unmatched junction nucleotides: 8. Germline CDR1 and CDR2: LGHNA and YSLEER. The length of the CDR3 is 16 residues. The CDR3 region is CASSQEGGGRGNIQYF. The CDR3 coding sequence is TGCGCCAGCAGCCAAGAAGGCGGGGGTCGTGGAAACATTCAGTACTTC.

CDR3 sequence reads: CASSPGGEAQPQHF. The CDR3 bases are TGTGCCAGCAGCCCGGGGGGGGAGGCTCAGCCCCAGCATTTT. The J gene is TRBJ1-5, the V gene TRBV6-5; possible D gene TRBD1, 5 bases. The germline V gene has CDR1 MNHEY and CDR2 SVGAGI. The V gene lost 6 bases and the J gene lost 6 bases, with 15 bases spanning the gap. The CDR3 contains 14 residues.